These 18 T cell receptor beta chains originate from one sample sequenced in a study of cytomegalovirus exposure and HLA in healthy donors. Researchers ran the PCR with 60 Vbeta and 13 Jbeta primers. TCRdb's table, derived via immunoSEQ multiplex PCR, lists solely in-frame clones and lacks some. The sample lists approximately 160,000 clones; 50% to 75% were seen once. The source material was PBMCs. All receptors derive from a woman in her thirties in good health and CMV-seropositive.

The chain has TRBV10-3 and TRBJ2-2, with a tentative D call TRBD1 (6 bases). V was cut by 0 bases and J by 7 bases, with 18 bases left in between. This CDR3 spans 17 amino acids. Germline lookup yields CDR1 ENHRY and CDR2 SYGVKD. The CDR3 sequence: CAISESGGRDPSGELFF. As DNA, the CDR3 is TGTGCCATCAGTGAGTCAGGGGGACGTGACCCCAGCGGGGAGCTGTTTTTT.

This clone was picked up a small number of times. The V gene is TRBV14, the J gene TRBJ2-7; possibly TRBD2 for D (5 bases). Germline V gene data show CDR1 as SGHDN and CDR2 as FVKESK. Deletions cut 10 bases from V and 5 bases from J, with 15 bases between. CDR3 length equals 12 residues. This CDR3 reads CATPSDCDEQYF. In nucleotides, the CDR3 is TGTGCCACCCCGTCGGACTGCGACGAGCAGTACTTC.

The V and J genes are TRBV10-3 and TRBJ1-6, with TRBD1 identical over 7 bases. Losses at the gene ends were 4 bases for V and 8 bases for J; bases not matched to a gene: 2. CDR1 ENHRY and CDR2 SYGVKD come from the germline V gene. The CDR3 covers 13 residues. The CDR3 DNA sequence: TGTGCCATCAGTGTTGACAGGGATTCACCCCTCCACTTT. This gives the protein CAISVDRDSPLHF.

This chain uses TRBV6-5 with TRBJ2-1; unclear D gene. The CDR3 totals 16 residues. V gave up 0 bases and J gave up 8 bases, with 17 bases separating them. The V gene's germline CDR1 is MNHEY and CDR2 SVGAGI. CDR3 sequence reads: CASSYSPHAGSDEQFF. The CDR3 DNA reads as TGTGCCAGCAGTTACTCCCCCCACGCCGGGTCCGATGAGCAGTTCTTC.

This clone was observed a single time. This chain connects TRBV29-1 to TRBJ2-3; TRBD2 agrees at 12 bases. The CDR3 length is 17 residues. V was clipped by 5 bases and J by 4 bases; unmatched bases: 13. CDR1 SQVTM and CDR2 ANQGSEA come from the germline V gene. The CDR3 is CSVCCLAGGPVADTQYF. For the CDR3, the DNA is TGCAGCGTTTGTTGCCTAGCGGGAGGGCCGGTCGCAGATACGCAGTATTTT.

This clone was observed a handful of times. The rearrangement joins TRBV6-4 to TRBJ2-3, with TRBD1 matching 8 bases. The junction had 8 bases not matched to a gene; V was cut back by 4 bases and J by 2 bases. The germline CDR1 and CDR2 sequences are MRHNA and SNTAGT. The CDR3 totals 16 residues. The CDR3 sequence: CASSAGGAEHTDTQYF. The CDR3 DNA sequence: TGTGCCAGCAGTGCAGGGGGCGCGGAACACACAGATACGCAGTATTTT.

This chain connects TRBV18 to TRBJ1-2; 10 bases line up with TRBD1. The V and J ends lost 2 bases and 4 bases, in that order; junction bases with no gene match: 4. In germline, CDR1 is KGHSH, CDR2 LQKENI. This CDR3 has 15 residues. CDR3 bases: TGTGCCAGCTCACCATGGACAGGGGGTAGCTATGGCTACACCTTC. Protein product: CASSPWTGGSYGYTF.

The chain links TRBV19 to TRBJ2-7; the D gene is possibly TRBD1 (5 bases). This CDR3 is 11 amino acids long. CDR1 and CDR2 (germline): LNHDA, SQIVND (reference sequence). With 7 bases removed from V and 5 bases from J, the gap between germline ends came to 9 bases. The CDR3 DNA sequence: TGTGCCAGTATGCAGGGTAACGAGCAGTACTTC. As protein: CASMQGNEQYF.

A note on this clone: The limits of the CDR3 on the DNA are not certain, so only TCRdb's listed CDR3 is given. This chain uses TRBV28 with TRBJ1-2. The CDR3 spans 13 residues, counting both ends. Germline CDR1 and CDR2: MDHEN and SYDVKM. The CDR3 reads CASSSGGGYGYTF.

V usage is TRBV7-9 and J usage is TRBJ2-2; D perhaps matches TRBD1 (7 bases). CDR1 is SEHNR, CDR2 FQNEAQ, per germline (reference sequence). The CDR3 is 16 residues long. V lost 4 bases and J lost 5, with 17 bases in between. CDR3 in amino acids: CASSYLDRRGTGELFF. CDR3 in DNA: TGTGCCAGCAGCTACCTGGACAGGCGGGGAACCGGGGAGCTGTTTTTT. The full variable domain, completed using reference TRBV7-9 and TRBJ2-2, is DTGVSQNPRHKITKRGQNVTFRCDPISEHNRLYWYRQTLGQGPEFLTYFQNEAQLEKSRLLSDRFSAERPKGSFSTLEIQRTEQGDSAMYLCASSYLDRRGTGELFFGEGSRLTVL.

The CDR3, as DNA: TGTGCCAGCAGTGAAGCGTACGCGCAGCCCCAGCATTTT. Its protein product is CASSEAYAQPQHF. V and J are TRBV6-1 and TRBJ1-5, with D unclear. The germline V gene has CDR1 MNHNS and CDR2 SASEGT. This CDR3 contains 13 residues. V was trimmed by 0 bases and J by 7 bases, leaving 7 bases between them.

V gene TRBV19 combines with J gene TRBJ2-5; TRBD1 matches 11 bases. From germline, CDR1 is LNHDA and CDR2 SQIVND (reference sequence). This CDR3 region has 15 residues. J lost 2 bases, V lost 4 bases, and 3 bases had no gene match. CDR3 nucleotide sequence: TGTGCCAGTAGTAAGGGGACAGGGGGACAAGAGACCCAGTACTTC. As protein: CASSKGTGGQETQYF.

CDR3 in amino acids: CATSRDWSLGEGYTF. In nucleotides, the CDR3 is TGTGCCACCAGCAGAGATTGGTCGCTGGGAGAAGGCTACACCTTC. This chain uses TRBV15 with TRBJ1-2; D remains unclear. This CDR3 has 15 amino acids. Germline CDR1 is LNHNV and CDR2 is YYDKDF (reference sequence). Trimming stripped 0 bases from V and 8 bases from J, with 16 bases between.

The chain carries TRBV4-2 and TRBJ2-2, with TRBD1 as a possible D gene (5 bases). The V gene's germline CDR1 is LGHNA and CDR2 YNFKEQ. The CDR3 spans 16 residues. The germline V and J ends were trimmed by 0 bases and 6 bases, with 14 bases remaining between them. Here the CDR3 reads CASSQERQGTAGELFF. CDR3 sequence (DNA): TGTGCCAGCAGCCAAGAGAGGCAGGGAACGGCCGGGGAGCTGTTTTTT.

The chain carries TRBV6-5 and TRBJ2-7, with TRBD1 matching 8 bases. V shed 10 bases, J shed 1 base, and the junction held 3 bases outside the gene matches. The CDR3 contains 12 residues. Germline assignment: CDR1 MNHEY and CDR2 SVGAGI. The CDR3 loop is CATRTGSYEQYF. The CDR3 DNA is TGTGCCACCCGGACAGGGTCCTACGAGCAGTACTTC.

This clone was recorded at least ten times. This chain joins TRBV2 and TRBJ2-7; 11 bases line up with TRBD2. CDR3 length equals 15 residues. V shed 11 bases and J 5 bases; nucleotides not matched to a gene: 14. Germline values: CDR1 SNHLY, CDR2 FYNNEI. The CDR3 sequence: CAHSPRGLAVDEQYF. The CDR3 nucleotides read TGTGCCCACTCCCCGCGGGGACTAGCGGTCGACGAGCAGTACTTC. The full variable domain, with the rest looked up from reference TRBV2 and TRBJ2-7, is EPEVTQTPSHQVTQMGQEVILRCVPISNHLYFYWYRQILGQKVEFLVSFYNNEISEKSEIFDDQFSVERPDGSNFTLKIRSTKLEDSAMYFCAHSPRGLAVDEQYFGPGTRLTVT.

The chain's CDR3 is CSVQSGLAGGREQFF. CDR3 DNA sequence: TGCAGCGTTCAGTCGGGACTAGCGGGAGGAAGAGAGCAGTTCTTC. The gene calls are TRBV29-1 and TRBJ2-1; 15 bases are shared with TRBD2. The CDR3 has 15 amino acids. Germline lookup yields CDR1 SQVTM and CDR2 ANQGSEA. Germline trimming cut 5 bases from V and 10 bases from J; bases unmatched to any gene: 9.

CDR3 sequence (DNA): TGCGCCAGCAGCTTGACGACAGGGGGTAGCCACGAGCAGTACTTC. It translates to CASSLTTGGSHEQYF. The rearrangement joins TRBV5-1 to TRBJ2-7, with 9 bases that match TRBD1. The J segment lost 5 bases and the V segment lost 1 base, leaving 7 bases of the junction unmatched. CDR1 and CDR2 from the germline V gene are SGHRS and YFSETQ. This CDR3 comprises 15 residues.